The 2 T cell receptor beta chains presented below share a single source sample, sequenced in a study of naive CD8 T cells in extremely preterm neonates (dated by TCRdb to the late 2010s). Term cord blood was obtained from about five elective full-term cesarean deliveries at about 37-42 weeks of gestation, without labor or rupture of membranes. The library relied on the immunoSEQ multiplex PCR assay. TCRdb provides this immuneACCESS table in a form limited to in-frame rearrangements. Some clones are lacking; in checked studies, under half of them reflect an unresolved V gene, and why the rest are absent is not known. A total of about 7,300 clones appear in this sample, about 94% of them only once. Over 0.45% of the sample rests with the top ten. The sample comprised naive CD8+ T cells from cord blood. The receptor set was obtained from a newborn in good health.

J is TRBJ2-1 and V is TRBV5-4; TRBD2 is a possible D gene (7 bases). The V and J ends lost 1 base and 1 base respectively, with 12 bases between them. The V gene's germline CDR1 is SGHNT and CDR2 YYREEE (reference sequence). CDR3 length: 16 amino acids. As DNA, the CDR3 is TGTGCCAGCAGCTTGAGGGGGGGCCCTTCCTACAATGAGCAGTTCTTC. Protein product: CASSLRGGPSYNEQFF.

The rearrangement links TRBV9 to TRBJ1-2, with a tentative D call TRBD1 (6 bases). This CDR3 is 12 amino acids long. The germline V and J ends were trimmed by 5 bases and 5 bases, with 10 bases remaining between them. CDR1 SGDLS and CDR2 YYNGEE come from the germline V gene. CDR3 nucleotide sequence: TGTGCCAGCAGGGAGACAGGTTATGGCTACACCTTC. Its translation is CASRETGYGYTF.